The rows below give T cell receptor beta chains drawn from one sample of a study of beta chain features in type 1 diabetes. Sequencing used immunoSEQ multiplex PCR; TCRdb keeps in-frame clones, though not all of them. Counted here are fewer than 500,000 clones, approximately 13% occurring once; the ten biggest clones make up roughly 0.036%. The specimen sequenced was naive CD4+ T cells from blood. Source of these receptors: a man between 25 and 39 years old in good health. The CDR3 runs from the conserved cysteine through the conserved F or W. D genes are given only for firm matches. Size values are once, few and many counts, or a class for expanded clones, and some rows have none.

clone_size	d_call	v_call	j_call	cdr3_nt	cdr3_aa
.	TRBD2	TRBV7-9	TRBJ2-3	TGTGCCAGCAGCTCAAGACTAGCGGGAGGCACAGATACGCAGTATTTT	CASSSRLAGGTDTQYF
.	.	TRBV5-4	TRBJ2-6	TGTGCCAGCAGCCCCCGCCGCGGTTCTGGGGCCAACGTCCTGACTTTC	CASSPRRGSGANVLTF
few	TRBD2	TRBV7-2	TRBJ2-7	TGTGCCAGCAGCCGGGAGGGAACCTACGAGCAGTACTTC	CASSREGTYEQYF
.	.	TRBV7-9	TRBJ1-2	TGTGCCAGCAGGTCCCAGGGTCTAACGATCTATGGCTACACCTTC	CASRSQGLTIYGYTF
.	TRBD1	TRBV7-8	TRBJ2-1	TGTGCCAGCAGCCCCCGGGACAGGCTATACAATGAGCAGTTCTTC	CASSPRDRLYNEQFF
.	.	TRBV11-3	TRBJ2-3	TGTGCCAGCAGCTTAGAGTATCGAGATACGCAGTATTTT	CASSLEYRDTQYF
.	.	TRBV6-6	TRBJ2-5	TGTGCCAGCAGTTACTTTGGGGAGACCCAGTACTTC	CASSYFGETQYF
few	.	TRBV4-3	TRBJ2-4	TGCGCCAGCAGCCAAGAGCGGCAGATATTGCCCTCCGCCAAAAACATTCAGTACTTC	CASSQERQILPSAKNIQYF
few	TRBD1	TRBV5-1	TRBJ2-1	TGCGCCAGCAGCTTGGCCGGGACAGGGAGACCCTACAATGAGCAGTTCTTC	CASSLAGTGRPYNEQFF
.	.	TRBV30	TRBJ2-1	TGTGCCGGGGAGGAGGGCTCCTACAATGAGCAGTTCTTC	CAGEEGSYNEQFF
few	TRBD1	TRBV12-5	TRBJ2-2	TGTGCTAGCAAAGGACAGGGCCACACCGGGGAGCTGTTTTTT	CASKGQGHTGELFF
.	.	TRBV30	TRBJ1-6	TGTGCCTGGAGTGTCCGGCAGGGCGGCTCACCCCTCCACTTT	CAWSVRQGGSPLHF
few	TRBD1	TRBV2	TRBJ1-4	TGTGCCAGCAGAGCCCTGACAGGGGCAACTAATGAAAAACTGTTTTTT	CASRALTGATNEKLFF
few	.	TRBV7-8	TRBJ1-3	TGTGCCAGCAGCTTAGCGTTTCAGGGAAACACCATATATTTT	CASSLAFQGNTIYF
few	TRBD1	TRBV14	TRBJ2-1	TGTGCCAGCAGCCAAGTTATCGGGACAGGCTCCAATGAGCAGTTCTTC	CASSQVIGTGSNEQFF
.	.	TRBV4-1	TRBJ2-5	TGCGCCAGCAGCCAATGGCCCCTGGGGCGAGGGATGACCCAGTACTTC	CASSQWPLGRGMTQYF
.	.	TRBV6-5	TRBJ1-3	TGTGCCAGCAGCCCGGGGGGCGACTCTGGAAACACCATATATTTT	CASSPGGDSGNTIYF
.	.	TRBV30	TRBJ1-1	TGTGCCTGGTTTAGGGGGTTTACTGAAGCTTTCTTT	CAWFRGFTEAFF
.	.	TRBV15	TRBJ2-1	TGTGCCACCAGCAGAGTCGTAGCTTCCAGTCTCTGGTCCCGCTCCTACAATGAGCAGTTCTTC	CATSRVVASSLWSRSYNEQFF
few	TRBD1	TRBV18	TRBJ1-2	TGTGCCAGCTCACCAGACAGGGCCTATGGCTACACCTTC	CASSPDRAYGYTF
few	TRBD2	TRBV11-3	TRBJ2-3	TGTGCCAGCAGCTTAGGAACCGTGGCGGGAGGAAGCACAGATACGCAGTATTTT	CASSLGTVAGGSTDTQYF
few	.	TRBV7-7	TRBJ1-1	TGTGCTAGCAGCCCGGCAGGTCGGGCTGAAGCTTTCTTT	CASSPAGRAEAFF
.	TRBD1	TRBV7-9	TRBJ2-1	TGTGCCAGCAGGTCAGATACCGGGACAGGGCCCAATGAGCAGTTCTTC	CASRSDTGTGPNEQFF
few	.	TRBV14	TRBJ2-6	TGTGCCAGCAGCCATAACTCTGGGGCCAACGTCCTGACTTTC	CASSHNSGANVLTF
.	.	TRBV5-1	TRBJ2-1	TGCGCCAGCAGCTTGGTGGGCAACCTCGACTCCTACAATGAGCAGTTCTTC	CASSLVGNLDSYNEQFF